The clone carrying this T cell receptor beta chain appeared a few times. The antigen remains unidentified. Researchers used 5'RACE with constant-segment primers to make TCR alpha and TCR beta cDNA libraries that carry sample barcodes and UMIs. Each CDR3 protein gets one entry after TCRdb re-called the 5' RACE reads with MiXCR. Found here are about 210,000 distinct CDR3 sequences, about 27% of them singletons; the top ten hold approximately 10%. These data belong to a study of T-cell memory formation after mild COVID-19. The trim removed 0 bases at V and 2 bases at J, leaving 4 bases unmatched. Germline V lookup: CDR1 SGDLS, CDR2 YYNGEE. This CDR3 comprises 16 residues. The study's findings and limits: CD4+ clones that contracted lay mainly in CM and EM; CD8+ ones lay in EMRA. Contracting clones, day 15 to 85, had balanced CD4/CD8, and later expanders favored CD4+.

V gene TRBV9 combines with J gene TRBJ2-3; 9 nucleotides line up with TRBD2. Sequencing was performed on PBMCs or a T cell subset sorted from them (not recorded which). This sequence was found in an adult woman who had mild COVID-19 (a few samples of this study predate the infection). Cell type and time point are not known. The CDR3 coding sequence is TGTGCCAGCAGCGTAGAGGGGACTAGCTCCACAGATACGCAGTATTTT. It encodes CASSVEGTSSTDTQYF.